This is a list of T cell receptor beta chains from one sample in a study of blood T cell repertoires in COVID-19. The protocol was immunoSEQ multiplex PCR, while the TCRdb copy is restricted to in-frame clones and leaves out a portion. The sample holds some 97,000 clones; around four fifths are singletons and the top ten take over 10%. Sample: peripheral blood. The receptors come from a woman between 70 and 85 years old with acute or convalescent COVID-19. Both conserved end residues are part of each CDR3. The D gene is left open where the match is weak. Not all rows give a size; the values are once, few, many and, for expanded clones, a class.

size | D | J | V | length | CDR3 | DNA
NA | NA | TRBJ1-2 | TRBV9 | 10 | CASGGYGYTF | TGTGCCAGCGGGGGGTATGGCTACACCTTC
NA | TRBD1 | TRBJ2-7 | TRBV6-5 | 14 | CASSYGQGIDEQYF | TGTGCCAGCAGTTACGGACAGGGAATCGACGAGCAGTACTTC
NA | TRBD1 | TRBJ1-1 | TRBV7-2 | 14 | CASSAGGWSTEAFF | TGTGCCAGCAGCGCAGGGGGCTGGAGCACTGAAGCTTTCTTT
NA | TRBD1 | TRBJ1-2 | TRBV28 | 15 | CASTTQIQGAGGYTF | TGTGCCAGCACAACCCAGATACAGGGGGCAGGAGGCTACACCTTC
NA | NA | TRBJ1-4 | TRBV27 | 14 | CASSFVQDHEKLFF | TGTGCCAGCAGTTTCGTACAGGACCATGAAAAACTGTTTTTT
NA | NA | TRBJ2-1 | TRBV24-1 | 13 | CATSGDSFDEQFF | TGTGCCACCAGTGGAGACAGTTTCGATGAGCAGTTCTTC
few | TRBD2 | TRBJ2-3 | TRBV7-9 | 14 | CASSHSGGADTQYF | TGTGCCAGCAGCCACAGCGGGGGGGCTGATACGCAGTATTTT
NA | TRBD1 | TRBJ1-5 | TRBV18 | 16 | CASSPQGQGIRQPQHF | TGTGCCAGCTCACCACAGGGACAGGGAATACGACAGCCCCAGCATTTT
NA | NA | TRBJ1-4 | TRBV6-2/TRBV6-3 | 12 | CASSWVQGKLFF | TGTGCCAGCAGTTGGGTTCAGGGAAAACTGTTTTTT
once | NA | TRBJ1-5 | TRBV7-8 | 16 | CASSFTSTGKDQPQHF | TGTGCCAGCAGCTTCACGTCTACAGGGAAGGATCAGCCCCAGCATTTT
NA | NA | TRBJ1-2 | TRBV4-3 | 15 | CASSRYLQGQAGYTF | TGCGCCAGCAGCCGGTACCTTCAGGGGCAGGCAGGCTACACCTTC
once | TRBD1 | TRBJ1-5 | TRBV6-5 | 15 | CASSKGQARSQPQHF | TGTGCCAGCAGCAAAGGACAGGCGCGTAGTCAGCCCCAGCATTTT
once | TRBD2 | TRBJ2-1 | TRBV11-2 | 15 | CASSLGLADYNEQFF | TGTGCCAGCAGCTTAGGTCTAGCGGACTACAATGAGCAGTTCTTC
once | TRBD1 | TRBJ1-4 | TRBV4-1 | 15 | CASSQEGTGNEKLFF | TGCGCCAGCAGCCAAGAAGGGACAGGGAATGAAAAACTGTTTTTT
NA | NA | TRBJ1-3 | TRBV3-1/TRBV3-2 | 18 | CASSQERKGVNRGNTIYF | TGTGCCAGCAGCCAAGAACGTAAAGGGGTGAATCGGGGAAACACCATATATTTT
NA | TRBD2 | TRBJ2-4 | TRBV19 | 18 | CASSIAAGASIAKNIQYF | TGTGCCAGTAGTATAGCAGCGGGGGCCTCCATAGCCAAAAACATTCAGTACTTC
NA | NA | TRBJ2-7 | TRBV6-5 | 13 | CATRGTRLYEQYF | TGTGCCACCAGAGGGACAAGACTCTACGAGCAGTACTTC
NA | NA | TRBJ1-4 | TRBV5-8 | 15 | CASSFAGATNEKLFF | TGTGCCAGCAGCTTTGCAGGGGCAACTAATGAAAAACTGTTTTTT
NA | NA | TRBJ1-3 | TRBV5-1 | 16 | CASSPRPGSQGNTIYF | TGCGCCAGCAGCCCGCGTCCCGGGAGCCAGGGAAACACCATATATTTT
NA | NA | TRBJ2-5 | TRBV7-3 | 15 | CASSLGGASQETQYF | TGTGCCAGCAGCTTAGGTGGAGCAAGCCAAGAGACCCAGTACTTC
NA | NA | TRBJ2-5 | TRBV12-3/TRBV12-4 | 13 | CASSFHPRETQYF | TGTGCCAGCAGTTTCCACCCCCGGGAGACCCAGTACTTC
once | NA | TRBJ2-1 | TRBV5-1 | 16 | CASSLDGRQAYNEQFF | TGCGCCAGCAGCTTGGACGGCAGACAAGCCTACAATGAGCAGTTCTTC
NA | NA | TRBJ1-1 | TRBV10-3 | 12 | CAIRGGDTEAFF | TGTGCCATCAGGGGGGGAGACACTGAAGCTTTCTTT
once | NA | TRBJ1-1 | TRBV11-1 | 16 | CASSLEGSFMNTEAFF | TGTGCCAGCAGCTTGGAGGGGTCCTTCATGAACACTGAAGCTTTCTTT
NA | TRBD1 | TRBJ1-1 | TRBV7-8 | 14 | CASSTTGMNTEAFF | TGTGCCAGCAGCACGACAGGGATGAACACTGAAGCTTTCTTT
NA | NA | TRBJ1-4 | TRBV6-1 | 15 | CASSEDPGANEKLFF | TGTGCCAGCAGTGAAGATCCGGGAGCTAATGAAAAACTGTTTTTT
NA | TRBD1 | TRBJ1-2 | TRBV10-3 | 12 | CAMGQDGYGYTF | TGTGCCATGGGACAGGACGGCTATGGCTACACCTTC
NA | NA | TRBJ1-5 | TRBV19 | 15 | CASSIQGMGNQPQHF | TGTGCCAGTAGTATACAGGGGATGGGCAATCAGCCCCAGCATTTT
NA | NA | TRBJ1-1 | TRBV3-1/TRBV3-2 | 13 | CASTRNRDTEAFF | TGTGCCAGCACCCGAAACAGGGACACTGAAGCTTTCTTT
NA | TRBD1 | TRBJ2-1 | TRBV29-1 | 14 | CSVSDRGVVDEQFF | TGCAGCGTCAGCGACAGGGGGGTTGTCGATGAGCAGTTCTTC
NA | NA | TRBJ1-1 | TRBV5-1 | 14 | CASSSGQMNTEAFF | TGCGCCAGCAGCAGCGGACAGATGAACACTGAAGCTTTCTTT
NA | NA | TRBJ1-4 | TRBV2 | 12 | CASTEGVKGLFF | TGTGCCAGCACCGAGGGGGTGAAAGGACTGTTTTTT
NA | NA | TRBJ1-1 | TRBV29-1 | 17 | CSARRDIGGGMNTEAFF | TGCAGCGCCCGACGGGACATTGGCGGTGGTATGAACACTGAAGCTTTCTTT
NA | TRBD1 | TRBJ1-2 | TRBV30 | 12 | CAWSSGTGTIVF | TGTGCCTGGAGTTCCGGGACAGGGACCATTGTTTTC
NA | NA | TRBJ1-2 | TRBV29-1 | 15 | CSGIRTPLEDYGYTF | TGCAGCGGTATTAGGACACCTTTAGAGGACTATGGCTACACCTTC
NA | TRBD2 | TRBJ2-2 | TRBV4-2 | 20 | CASSQEASASGPRYTGELFF | TGTGCCAGCAGCCAAGAAGCCTCGGCTAGCGGGCCACGTTACACCGGGGAGCTGTTTTTT